The 12 T cell receptor beta chains given below trace back to one sample, sequenced in a study of tumor and adjacent non-tumor tissue in lung cancer. RNA was extracted from bulk tissue without any cell sorting. The normal lung tissue was taken more than 3 cm from the tumor edge. TCRbeta libraries were built with three rounds of nested PCR, modified from ARM-PCR. TCRdb re-analysed the multiplex PCR reads in MiXCR, keeping a single row per CDR3 protein. This sample carries roughly 75,000 distinct CDR3 sequences, approximately 80% of them seen once, and the ten largest clones take about 51%. Sequenced input: distant non-tumor lung tissue. The receptors come from a man aged 60 to 75 with non-small cell lung cancer.

This clonotype was recorded a few times. The V call is TRBV5-1, the J call TRBJ2-1, with D unresolved. The CDR3 has 14 amino acids. Trimming cost V 2 bases and J 3 bases, with 9 bases left between them. Germline values: CDR1 SGHRS, CDR2 YFSETQ. CDR3 region: CASSFSTGYNEQFF. The CDR3 bases are TGCGCCAGCAGCTTTTCGACGGGCTACAATGAGCAGTTCTTC.

This clonotype was counted once. One end of the junction is discordant with germline, which a read error may explain. The CDR3 sequence: CASSPAWPGPDMQYF. The DNA for the CDR3 is TGCGCCAGCAGCCCCGCTTGGCCTGGTCCGGATATGCAGTATTTT. This chain uses TRBV4-3 with TRBJ2-3; D remains ambiguous. The germline V gene has CDR1 LGHNA and CDR2 YSLEER. There are 15 residues in the CDR3.

V usage is TRBV11-2 and J usage is TRBJ2-1, with unresolved D. Germline assignment: CDR1 SGHAT and CDR2 FQNNGV. This CDR3 region has 15 residues. The ends were cut back, 10 bases at V and 0 bases at J, with 16 bases in the middle. CDR3 bases: TGTGCCATCGGCTTAGATTGGAACTCCTACAATGAGCAGTTCTTC. Translated, it gives CAIGLDWNSYNEQFF.

This clonotype was detected once. As the CDR3 is not closed by the conserved phenylalanine or tryptophan, this likely results from a read error. This chain connects TRBV6-1 to TRBJ2-1, with TRBD1 matching 9 bases. J lost 8 bases, V lost 7 bases, and 6 bases had no gene match. CDR3 size: 13 residues. Looked up from germline, CDR1 is MNHNS and CDR2 is SASEGT. The DNA of the CDR3 is TGTGCCAGCACCCGGGACAGGGAAGATGAGCAGTTCTTA. This encodes CASTRDREDEQFL.

To note about this clonotype: A much larger clone differs by one base, so this may be a read error. The chain joins TRBV6-5 to TRBJ2-7; the D is unclear. This CDR3 spans 13 amino acids. Germline values: CDR1 MNHEY, CDR2 SVGAGI. The CDR3 reads CVSSPRSSYEQYF. The CDR3 region has the DNA TGTGTCAGCAGCCCCCGATCCTCCTACGAGCAGTACTTC.

The chain recombines TRBV7-3 with TRBJ2-5; D not resolved. This CDR3 has 13 amino acids. Trimming left V 6 bases short and J 13 bases short, with 21 bases between. The V gene's germline CDR1 is SGHTA and CDR2 FQGTGA. Here the CDR3 reads CASSPGPVETWYF. DNA for the CDR3: TGTGCCAGCAGTCCGGGCCCGGTGGAGACCTGGTACTTC. Full variable domain (outside the CDR3, taken from reference TRBV7-3 and TRBJ2-5): GAGVSQTPSNKVTEKGKYVELRCDPISGHTALYWYRQSLGQGPEFLIYFQGTGAADDSGLPNDRFFAVRPEGSVSTLKIQRTERGDSAVYLCASSPGPVETWYFGPGTRLLVL.

About this clonotype: Its ends do not fully match the called genes, so a read error is possible. J is TRBJ2-7 and V is TRBV11-1; TRBD2 aligns across 8 bases. Germline V gene sequence: CDR1 SGHAT, CDR2 FQDESV (reference sequence). The CDR3 extends over 15 amino acids. CDR3 nucleotides: TGTGCCGGCAGCAGGACTAGCAGGACGGCAGAGGAGCAGTACTTC. Its translation: CAGSRTSRTAEEQYF.

The V call is TRBV20-1, the J call TRBJ1-6; 7 positions match TRBD1. Germline V gives CDR1 DFQATT, CDR2 SNEGSKA (reference sequence). The CDR3 has 15 amino acids. With V trimmed by 3 bases and J by 10 bases, 12 bases remained unmatched. The CDR3 region is CSARPQGSYRSPLHF. CDR3 sequence (DNA): TGCAGTGCTAGGCCACAGGGGTCCTATAGGTCACCCCTCCACTTT.

About this clonotype: This may be a read error, as it is one base from a much larger clone. The rearrangement links TRBV11-2 to TRBJ2-1; 12 bases agree with TRBD2. Germline V gives CDR1 SGHAT, CDR2 FQNNGV. The CDR3 has 15 amino acids. Here the CDR3 DNA reads TGTGCCAGCAGCTCTAGCGGGAGGGCTCCCTATGAGAAGTTCTTC. Its protein product is CASSSSGRAPYEKFF. The variable domain in full, with the rest retrieved from reference TRBV11-2 and TRBJ2-1, is EAGVAQSPRYKIIEKRQSVAFWCNPISGHATLYWYQQILGQGPKLLIQFQNNGVVDDSQLPKDRFSAERLKGVDSTLKIQPAKLEDSAVYLCASSSSGRAPYEKFFGPGTRLTVL.

A note on this clonotype: The conserved phenylalanine or tryptophan normally closing the CDR3 is absent here, so this likely arose from a read error. The DNA is omitted, as the CDR3 cannot be located on it reliably, and the CDR3 follows TCRdb's listing. This chain links TRBV11-2 with TRBJ2-6; TRBD2 is taken as the D call from the table, unchecked against the DNA. Germline V CDR1 and CDR2: SGHAT, FQNNGV. With termini counted, the CDR3 has 14 amino acids. CDR3 sequence: CASPPISGANALTY.

This clonotype was seen at least ten times. This chain uses TRBV4-2 with TRBJ2-2, with a weak D call TRBD2 (5 bases). CDR3 length: 14 residues. The germline CDR1 and CDR2 sequences are LGHNA and YNFKEQ. V lost 3 bases, J lost 7 bases, and 12 bases lay in between. In nucleotides, the CDR3 is TGTGCCAGCAGCCAGATGAGGGTGGGCGGGGAGCTGTTTTTT. This encodes CASSQMRVGGELFF.

For this clonotype: A read error is possible here, since a much larger clone lies one base away. This chain connects TRBV5-4 to TRBJ1-3; D possibly corresponds to TRBD1 (5 bases). Germline assignment: CDR1 SGHNT and CDR2 YYREEE (reference sequence). The CDR3 length is 14 residues. Trimming shortened V by 4 bases and J by 2 bases, and 10 bases separated the two germline ends. The CDR3 DNA sequence: TGTGCCAGCAGCCATCAGGGCGCTGGAAACACCATATATTTT. Translation gives CASSHQGAGNTIYF.